The next 9 T cell receptor beta chains were all read from a single sample in a study of cytomegalovirus exposure and HLA in healthy donors. PCR employed 60 Vbeta and 13 Jbeta primers. The table came from immunoSEQ multiplex PCR; TCRdb's copy has only in-frame clones and leaves some out. Of tens of thousands of clones in the sample, about two thirds were seen once. Sequenced: PBMCs. These receptors were collected from a man between 60 and 75 years old in good health and CMV-seropositive.

The chain recombines TRBV25-1 with TRBJ2-5, with D hard to call. Germline V gives CDR1 MGHDK, CDR2 SYGVNS. V was pared by 10 bases and J by 2 bases, with 14 bases between. The CDR3 contains 13 residues. CDR3 protein: CATGPEWQETQYF. The CDR3 region has the DNA TGTGCCACCGGTCCCGAGTGGCAAGAGACCCAGTACTTC.

The chain is built from TRBV25-1 and TRBJ2-5, with D maybe TRBD1 (5 bases). Trimming removed 2 bases from V and 5 bases from J, with 18 bases in between. CDR3 length equals 16 residues. The germline CDR1 and CDR2 sequences are MGHDK and SYGVNS. DNA for the CDR3: TGTGCCAGCAGTGAAGAGGATAAAGCAGGGATCGAGACCCAGTACTTC. It specifies CASSEEDKAGIETQYF. The whole variable domain, filled in from reference TRBV25-1 and TRBJ2-5, reads EADIYQTPRYLVIGTGKKITLECSQTMGHDKMYWYQQDPGMELHLIHYSYGVNSTEKGDLSSESTVSRIRTEHFPLTLESARPSHTSQYLCASSEEDKAGIETQYFGPGTRLLVL.

The CDR3 sequence is CASSKAGVNTDTQYF. CDR3 DNA: TGTGCCAGCAGCAAAGCGGGAGTAAACACAGATACGCAGTATTTT. The rearrangement links TRBV7-2 to TRBJ2-3; 8 nucleotides match TRBD2. CDR1 and CDR2 (germline): SGHTA, FQGNSA. This CDR3 is 15 amino acids long. Trimming at V came to 5 bases and at J to 2 bases, leaving 6 bases not matched to a gene.

The CDR3 loop is CSVEDAPSRGRGHYNEQFF. As DNA, the CDR3 is TGCAGCGTTGAAGATGCACCCTCCCGGGGGCGGGGGCATTACAATGAGCAGTTCTTC. The chain links TRBV29-1 to TRBJ2-1, with D perhaps TRBD2 (7 bases). This CDR3 spans 19 amino acids. Germline CDR1 and CDR2: SQVTM and ANQGSEA. Trimming removed 0 bases from V and 4 bases from J, with 25 bases in between.

V usage is TRBV9 and J usage is TRBJ1-4, with D possibly TRBD1 on 5 matching bases. There are 15 residues in the CDR3. CDR1 SGDLS and CDR2 YYNGEE come from the germline V gene. V lost 3 bases and J 6 bases, leaving 15 bases between the germline ends. The CDR3 nucleotides are TGTGCCAGCAGCGGAGACAGAGTTGAGGATGAAAAACTGTTTTTT. Translated: CASSGDRVEDEKLFF. The variable domain in full, completed from reference TRBV9 and TRBJ1-4, reads DSGVTQTPKHLITATGQRVTLRCSPRSGDLSVYWYQQSLDQGLQFLIQYYNGEERAKGNILERFSAQQFPDLHSELNLSSLELGDSALYFCASSGDRVEDEKLFFGSGTQLSVL.

The rearrangement joins TRBV11-1 to TRBJ2-3; possibly TRBD2 for D (5 bases). Germline CDR1 is SGHAT and CDR2 is FQDESV (reference sequence). The V end lost 3 bases, the J end lost 0 bases, and 10 bases lay between the germline ends. This CDR3 is built from 15 residues. CDR3 DNA: TGTGCCAGCAGCTTGGGAGCGGCTAGCACAGATACGCAGTATTTT. This sequence encodes CASSLGAASTDTQYF.

This clone showed up just once. This chain connects TRBV4-3 to TRBJ2-7, with 8 nucleotides matching TRBD1. J gave up 2 bases and V 4 bases, and 7 bases lay outside the gene matches. The CDR3 contains 15 residues. Germline V CDR1 and CDR2: LGHNA, YSLEER. The CDR3 DNA reads TGCGCCAGCAGCCTTACGACAGGGGAGGCCTACGAGCAGTACTTC. This codes for CASSLTTGEAYEQYF.

The rearrangement links TRBV2 to TRBJ1-1; a possible D gene is TRBD1 (5 bases). Trimming removed 4 bases from V and 6 bases from J, with 12 bases in between. This CDR3 contains 13 residues. In germline, CDR1 is SNHLY, CDR2 FYNNEI. CDR3 nucleotide sequence: TGTGCCAGCAGTGGGGGCGGGGGGGCTGAAGCTTTCTTT. It specifies CASSGGGGAEAFF.

The chain employs TRBV7-9 and TRBJ2-2; 7 bases map to TRBD1. The V segment lost 2 bases and the J segment 0 bases; nucleotides outside the gene matches: 3. CDR1 and CDR2 (germline): SEHNR, FQNEAQ (reference sequence). This CDR3 comprises 16 residues. The CDR3 DNA reads TGTGCCAGCAGCTTATCTGGGACAGCGAACACCGGGGAGCTGTTTTTT. This codes for CASSLSGTANTGELFF.